In its sample, the clone carrying this TCR beta chain was seen a few times. The target antigen is unknown. Produced via immunoSEQ multiplex PCR; TCRdb's table is partial and in-frame only. The sample records more than 50,000 clones, 75% to 85% being singletons. Germline CDR1 is MDHEN and CDR2 is SYDVKM. With 4 bases removed from V and 5 bases from J, the gap between germline ends came to 5 bases. This CDR3 is built from 11 residues. The data were taken from a study of T cell responses to AZD1222 COVID-19 vaccine. Study conclusions and caveats: There were mostly white British donors and more females than males, and clonal diversity was possibly underestimated.

The clonotype comes from an adult in good health. The rearrangement joins TRBV28 to TRBJ1-2; D is unresolved. Source: peripheral blood, taken on day 0 of AZD1222 vaccination. The CDR3 DNA reads as TGTGCCAGCAGTTCCCGATATGGCTACACCTTC. This gives the protein CASSSRYGYTF.